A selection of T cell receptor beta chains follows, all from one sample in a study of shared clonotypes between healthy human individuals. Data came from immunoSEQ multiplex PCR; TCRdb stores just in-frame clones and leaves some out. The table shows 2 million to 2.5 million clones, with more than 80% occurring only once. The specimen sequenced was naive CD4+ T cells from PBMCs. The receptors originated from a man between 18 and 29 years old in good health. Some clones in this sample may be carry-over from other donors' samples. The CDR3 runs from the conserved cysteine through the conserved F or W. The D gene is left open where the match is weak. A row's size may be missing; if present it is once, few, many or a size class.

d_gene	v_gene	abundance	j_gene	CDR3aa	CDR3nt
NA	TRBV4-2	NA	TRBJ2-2	CASSQDLGLTTGELFF	TGTGCCAGCAGCCAAGATTTGGGCCTCACAACCGGGGAGCTGTTTTTT
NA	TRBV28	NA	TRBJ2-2	CASSLGLGAGELFF	TGTGCCAGCAGTTTAGGTTTGGGGGCCGGGGAGCTGTTTTTT
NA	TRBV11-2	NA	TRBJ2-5	CASSSGTRQETQYF	TGTGCCAGCAGCTCCGGGACGCGCCAAGAGACCCAGTACTTC
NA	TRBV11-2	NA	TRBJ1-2	CASSFRVGYTF	TGTGCCAGCAGCTTCAGGGTTGGCTACACCTTC
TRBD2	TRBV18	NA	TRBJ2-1	CASSPPIAGDSNEQFF	TGTGCCAGCTCACCACCAATAGCGGGGGACAGTAATGAGCAGTTCTTC
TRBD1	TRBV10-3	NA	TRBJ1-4	CAISTGTGEKLFF	TGTGCCATCAGTACCGGGACAGGGGAAAAACTGTTTTTT
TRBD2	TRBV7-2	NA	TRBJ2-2	CASSRERPAGGFGELFF	TGTGCCAGCAGCCGGGAACGACCAGCGGGAGGGTTCGGGGAGCTGTTTTTT
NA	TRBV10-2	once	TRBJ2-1	CASSELAVSYNEQFF	TGCGCCAGCAGTGAACTAGCCGTATCCTACAATGAGCAGTTCTTC
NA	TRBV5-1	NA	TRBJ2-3	CASSLSGPDTDTQYF	TGCGCCAGCAGCTTGTCCGGCCCCGACACAGATACGCAGTATTTT
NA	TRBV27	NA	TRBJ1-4	CASSFGPGGGPEKLFF	TGTGCCAGCAGTTTTGGCCCCGGGGGGGGCCCTGAAAAACTGTTTTTT
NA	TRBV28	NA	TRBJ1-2	CASRPGASSYYGYTF	TGTGCCAGCAGACCAGGGGCCTCAAGTTACTATGGCTACACCTTC
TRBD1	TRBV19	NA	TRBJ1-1	CASSRQGDIGAFF	TGTGCCAGTAGTCGACAGGGGGACATCGGGGCTTTCTTT
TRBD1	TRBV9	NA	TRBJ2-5	CASSERDRGQETQYF	TGTGCCAGCAGCGAGAGGGACAGGGGGCAAGAGACCCAGTACTTC
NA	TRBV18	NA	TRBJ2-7	CASSPPSGSYEQYF	TGTGCCAGCTCACCACCTTCAGGATCGTACGAGCAGTACTTC
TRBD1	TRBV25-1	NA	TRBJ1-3	CASSESRGITGNTIYF	TGTGCCAGCAGTGAGTCCAGGGGGATTACTGGAAACACCATATATTTT
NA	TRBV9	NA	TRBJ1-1	CASSAGWGWNTEAFF	TGTGCCAGCAGCGCAGGTTGGGGTTGGAACACTGAAGCTTTCTTT
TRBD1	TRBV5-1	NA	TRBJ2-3	CASSVPGTGSTDTQYF	TGCGCCAGCAGCGTCCCCGGGACAGGGTCCACAGATACGCAGTATTTT
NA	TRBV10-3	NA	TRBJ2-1	CAISESYNEQFF	TGTGCCATCAGTGAGTCGTACAATGAGCAGTTCTTC
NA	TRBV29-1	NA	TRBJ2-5	CSVEDARVETQYF	TGCAGCGTTGAAGATGCCCGGGTAGAGACCCAGTACTTC
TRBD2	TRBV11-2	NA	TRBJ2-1	CASSLLLAGGYNEQFF	TGTGCCAGCAGCTTACTACTAGCGGGAGGGTACAATGAGCAGTTCTTC
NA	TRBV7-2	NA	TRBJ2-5	CASSPPGSQETQYF	TGTGCCAGCAGCCCACCAGGATCGCAAGAGACCCAGTACTTC
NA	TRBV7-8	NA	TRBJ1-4	CASSLFSLNEKLFF	TGTGCCAGCAGCTTATTCTCCCTTAATGAAAAACTGTTTTTT
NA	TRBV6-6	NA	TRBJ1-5	CASKRDSNQPQHF	TGTGCCAGCAAACGGGACAGCAATCAGCCCCAGCATTTT
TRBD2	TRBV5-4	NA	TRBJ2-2	CASSPPSGSTGELFF	TGTGCCAGCAGTCCACCTAGCGGGAGCACCGGGGAGCTGTTTTTT
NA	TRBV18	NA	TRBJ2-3	CASSPPGPSFTDTQYF	TGTGCCAGCTCACCACCAGGACCGTCTTTTACAGATACGCAGTATTTT
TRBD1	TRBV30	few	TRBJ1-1	CAWSRTGYPNTEAFF	TGTGCCTGGAGTCGGACAGGGTATCCGAACACTGAAGCTTTCTTT
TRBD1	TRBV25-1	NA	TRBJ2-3	CASSEPGQGKDTQYF	TGTGCCAGCAGTGAACCGGGACAGGGAAAAGATACGCAGTATTTT
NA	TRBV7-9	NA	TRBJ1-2	CASSTGYYGYTF	TGTGCCAGCAGTACAGGGTACTATGGCTACACCTTC
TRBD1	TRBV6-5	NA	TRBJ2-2	CASKTGFGTGELFF	TGTGCCAGCAAGACAGGGTTTGGTACCGGGGAGCTGTTTTTT
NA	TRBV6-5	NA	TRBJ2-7	CASSYSWSLRDEQYF	TGTGCCAGCAGTTATTCGTGGTCCCTAAGGGACGAGCAGTACTTC
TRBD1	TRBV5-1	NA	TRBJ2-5	CASSINRGGETQYF	TGCGCCAGCAGCATCAACAGGGGCGGGGAGACCCAGTACTTC
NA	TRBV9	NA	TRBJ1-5	CASSSGDLTLQPQHF	TGTGCCAGCTCCTCAGGCGACTTGACTCTCCAGCCCCAGCATTTT
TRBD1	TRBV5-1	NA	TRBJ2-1	CASSKGQTNEQFF	TGCGCCAGCAGCAAGGGACAGACTAATGAGCAGTTCTTC
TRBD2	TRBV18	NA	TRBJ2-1	CASSPSLETSGTRFF	TGTGCCAGCTCACCTTCACTAGAGACTAGCGGTACGAGGTTCTTC
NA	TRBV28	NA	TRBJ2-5	CASSTSPGTPDQETQYF	TGTGCCAGCAGTACCTCCCCCGGGACACCTGACCAAGAGACCCAGTACTTC
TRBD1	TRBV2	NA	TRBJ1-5	CASTGDRTYQPQHF	TGTGCCAGCACGGGGGACAGGACCTATCAGCCCCAGCATTTT
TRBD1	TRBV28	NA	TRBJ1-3	CASSLWDRGGGNTIYF	TGTGCCAGCAGTTTATGGGACAGGGGCGGAGGAAACACCATATATTTT
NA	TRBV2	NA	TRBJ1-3	CASRNPHTGTGNTIYF	TGTGCCAGCAGGAACCCTCACACGGGGACGGGAAACACCATATATTTT
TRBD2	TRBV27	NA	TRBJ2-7	CASSPRPGGGPVPYEQYF	TGTGCCAGCAGCCCTCGCCCGGGGGGAGGGCCTGTACCCTACGAGCAGTACTTC
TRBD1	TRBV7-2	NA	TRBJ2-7	CASSWDRVASEQYF	TGTGCCAGCAGCTGGGACAGGGTGGCGTCAGAGCAGTACTTC
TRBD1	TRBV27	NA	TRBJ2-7	CASRIDLRTGVEQYF	TGTGCCAGCCGAATCGACCTCCGGACAGGAGTCGAGCAGTACTTC
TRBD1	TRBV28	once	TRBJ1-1	CASRRTGGKNTEAFF	TGTGCCAGCAGACGGACAGGGGGAAAAAACACTGAAGCTTTCTTT
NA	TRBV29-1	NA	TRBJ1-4	CSVGGRPGGEKLFF	TGCAGCGTTGGGGGCAGGCCCGGTGGGGAAAAACTGTTTTTT
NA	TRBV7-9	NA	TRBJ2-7	CASSLSSGFTYEQYF	TGTGCCAGCAGCTTATCGTCGGGATTTACCTACGAGCAGTACTTC
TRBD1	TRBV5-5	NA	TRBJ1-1	CASSLQGAGTEAFF	TGTGCCAGCAGCTTACAGGGGGCAGGAACTGAAGCTTTCTTT
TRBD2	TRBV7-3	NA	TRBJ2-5	CASSPETSGQETQYF	TGTGCCAGCAGCCCGGAGACTAGCGGCCAAGAGACCCAGTACTTC
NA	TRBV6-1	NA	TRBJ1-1	CASTLRGLGPEAFF	TGTGCCAGCACCCTAAGAGGCCTTGGGCCTGAAGCTTTCTTT
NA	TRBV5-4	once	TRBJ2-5	CASSLDPAGETQYF	TGTGCCAGCAGCTTGGATCCAGCGGGAGAGACCCAGTACTTC
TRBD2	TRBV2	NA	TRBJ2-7	CASKDPGLAAYEQYF	TGTGCCAGTAAGGACCCGGGACTAGCGGCTTACGAGCAGTACTTC
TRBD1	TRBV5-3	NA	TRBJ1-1	CARTTDRGNTEAFF	TGTGCCAGAACCACGGACAGGGGGAACACTGAAGCTTTCTTT
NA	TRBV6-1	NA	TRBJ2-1	CASSPQYNEQFF	TGTGCCAGCAGTCCCCAATACAATGAGCAGTTCTTC
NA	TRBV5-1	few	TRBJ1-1	CASSSTRGGREAFF	TGCGCCAGCAGCTCGACCCGGGGAGGGCGGGAAGCTTTCTTT
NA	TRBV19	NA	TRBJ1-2	CASSTGHGYGYTF	TGTGCCAGTAGTACAGGGCATGGATATGGCTACACCTTC
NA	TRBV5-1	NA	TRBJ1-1	CASSFGNTEAFF	TGCGCCAGCAGCTTTGGGAATACTGAAGCTTTCTTT
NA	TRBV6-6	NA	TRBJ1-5	CASGLDGIKPQHF	TGTGCCAGTGGATTAGATGGGATCAAGCCCCAGCATTTT
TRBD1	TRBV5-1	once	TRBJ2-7	CASSISTTGSSYEQYF	TGCGCCAGCAGCATATCAACGACAGGGAGCTCCTACGAGCAGTACTTC
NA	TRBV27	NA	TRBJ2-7	CASSPRFAGYSEQYF	TGTGCCAGCAGCCCACGTTTTGCGGGGTACAGCGAGCAGTACTTC
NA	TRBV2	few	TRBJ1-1	CASSEGRWWAFF	TGTGCCAGCAGTGAAGGACGGTGGTGGGCTTTCTTT
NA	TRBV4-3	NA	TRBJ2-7	CASSQVGQNEQYF	TGCGCCAGCAGCCAAGTGGGTCAGAACGAGCAGTACTTC
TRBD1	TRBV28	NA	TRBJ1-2	CASSPTGQGNYGYTF	TGTGCCAGCAGCCCGACGGGACAGGGAAACTATGGCTACACCTTC